This passage covers 2 T cell receptor beta chains from one sample sequenced in a study of early T cells in non-severe SARS-CoV-2 infection. TCRdb independently ran MiXCR on the 5' RACE reads; one entry per CDR3 protein. Of some 58,000 distinct CDR3 sequences in the sample, around 11% were seen once. The sample was whole blood, taken at baseline. The receptors shown here come from an adult who was a healthcare worker with PCR-confirmed SARS-CoV-2 infection or an uninfected control (not recorded which).

This clonotype has ten or more counts. The rearrangement uses TRBV20-1 and TRBJ1-2, with no clear D. This CDR3 has 16 amino acids. Trimming took off 6 bases at V and 0 bases at J, with 20 bases between the two ends. Germline loops: CDR1 DFQATT, CDR2 SNEGSKA (reference sequence). The CDR3 loop reads CSAAARRATANYGYTF. The CDR3 DNA reads as TGCAGTGCCGCCGCTCGGCGCGCTACAGCTAACTATGGCTACACCTTC.

This clonotype was recorded many times. The J gene is TRBJ2-1, the V gene TRBV4-2; the D gene is possibly TRBD2 (5 bases). V shed 0 bases and J shed 5 bases, with 8 bases lying between them. Per the germline V gene, CDR1 is LGHNA and CDR2 is YNFKEQ. The CDR3 contains 14 residues. The CDR3 region is CASSQDMTNNEQFF. DNA of the CDR3: TGTGCCAGCAGCCAAGATATGACTAACAATGAGCAGTTCTTC.